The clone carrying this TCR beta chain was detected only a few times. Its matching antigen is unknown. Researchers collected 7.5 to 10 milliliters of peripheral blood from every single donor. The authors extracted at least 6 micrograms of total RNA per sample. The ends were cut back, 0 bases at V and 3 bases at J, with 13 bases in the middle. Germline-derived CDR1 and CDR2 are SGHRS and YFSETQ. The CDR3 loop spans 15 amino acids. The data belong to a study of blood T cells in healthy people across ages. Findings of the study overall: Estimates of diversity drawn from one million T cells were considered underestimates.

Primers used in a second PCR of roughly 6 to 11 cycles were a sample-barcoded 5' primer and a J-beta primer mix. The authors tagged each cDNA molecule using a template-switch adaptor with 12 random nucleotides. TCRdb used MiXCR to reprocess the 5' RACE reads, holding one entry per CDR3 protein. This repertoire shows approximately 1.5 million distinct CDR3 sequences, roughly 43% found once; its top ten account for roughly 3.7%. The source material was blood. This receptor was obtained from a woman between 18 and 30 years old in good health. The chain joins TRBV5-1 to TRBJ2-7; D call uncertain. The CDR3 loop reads CASSLVVGSLYEQYF. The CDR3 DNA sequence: TGCGCCAGCAGCTTGGTTGTGGGCTCCCTCTACGAGCAGTACTTC.